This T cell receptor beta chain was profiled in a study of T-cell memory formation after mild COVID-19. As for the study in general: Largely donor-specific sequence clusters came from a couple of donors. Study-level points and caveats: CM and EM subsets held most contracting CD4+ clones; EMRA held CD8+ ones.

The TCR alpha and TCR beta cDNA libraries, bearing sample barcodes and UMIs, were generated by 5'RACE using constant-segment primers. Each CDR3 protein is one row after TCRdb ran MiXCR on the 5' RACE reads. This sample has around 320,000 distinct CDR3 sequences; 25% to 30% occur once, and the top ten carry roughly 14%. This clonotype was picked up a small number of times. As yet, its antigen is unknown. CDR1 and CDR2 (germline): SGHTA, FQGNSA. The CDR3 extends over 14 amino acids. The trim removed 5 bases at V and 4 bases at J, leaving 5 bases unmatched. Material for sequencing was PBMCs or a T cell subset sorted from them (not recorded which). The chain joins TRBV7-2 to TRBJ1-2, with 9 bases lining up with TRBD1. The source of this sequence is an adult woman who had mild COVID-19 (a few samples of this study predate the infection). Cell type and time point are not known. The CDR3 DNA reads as TGTGCCAGCAGCACCGGGACAGGGTTCTATGGCTACACCTTC. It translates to CASSTGTGFYGYTF.